This entry concerns a single TCR beta chain. This CDR3 has 13 amino acids. Germline CDR1 and CDR2: LNHDA and SQIVND (reference sequence). Trimming pared 5 bases from V and 2 bases from J, leaving 10 bases between. The record originates from a study of blood T cell repertoires in COVID-19. Study information: From the United States, Italy and Spain came samples of acute and convalescent COVID-19.

This table comes from immunoSEQ multiplex PCR, and its TCRdb copy is limited to in-frame clones, with some not included. Of fewer than 70,000 clones listed, roughly 84% are singletons. Source material: peripheral blood. This rearrangement joins TRBV19 to TRBJ2-7; D unclear. The sequence was collected from a man aged 50-60 years with active COVID-19. CDR3 DNA: TGTGCCAGTAGTGTAGGACGGGCCTACGAGCAGTACTTC. Residues: CASSVGRAYEQYF.